This T cell receptor beta chain derives from a study of Ad26.COV2.S vaccination and SARS-CoV-2 variants. Study details: Donor was one of the participants in the Ad26.COV2.S arm of the COV1001 trial.

Stated treatment: around 19 received Ad26.COV2.S at low or high dose, single or two shots; several received placebo; per-sample allocation not given. Samples analyzed were those drawn on day 63 after the first vaccine or placebo injection. The CDR3 is 16 amino acids. After removal of 4 bases from V and 4 bases from J, the junction contained 6 bases not matched to a gene. Germline loops: CDR1 SGHDT, CDR2 YYEEEE. Only in-frame clones appear in the TCRdb table, and some are missing; sequencing was by immunoSEQ multiplex PCR. The sample includes 440,000 or so clones, 90% of them seen just once. The specimen was peripheral blood, collected in a trial of Ad26.COV2.S vaccine versus placebo. The clonotype originates from a person aged 18 to 65 who received the Ad26.COV2.S COVID-19 vaccine or a placebo. V gene TRBV5-6 combines with J gene TRBJ2-5, with TRBD2 matching over 14 bases. Written as DNA, the CDR3 is TGTGCCAGCAGCAGACTAGCGGGAGGGCCTGGAGAGACCCAGTACTTC. Its protein is CASSRLAGGPGETQYF.